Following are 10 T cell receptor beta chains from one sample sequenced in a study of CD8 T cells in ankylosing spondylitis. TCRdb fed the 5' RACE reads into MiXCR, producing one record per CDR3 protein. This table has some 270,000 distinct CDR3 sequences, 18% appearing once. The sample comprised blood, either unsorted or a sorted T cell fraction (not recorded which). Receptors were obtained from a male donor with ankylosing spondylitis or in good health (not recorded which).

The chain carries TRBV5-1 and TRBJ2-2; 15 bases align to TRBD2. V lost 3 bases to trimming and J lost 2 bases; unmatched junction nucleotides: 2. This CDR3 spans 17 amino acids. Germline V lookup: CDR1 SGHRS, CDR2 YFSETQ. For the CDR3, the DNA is TGCGCCAGCAGCTGGACTAGCGGGAGGGCCAACACCGGGGAGCTGTTTTTT. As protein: CASSWTSGRANTGELFF.

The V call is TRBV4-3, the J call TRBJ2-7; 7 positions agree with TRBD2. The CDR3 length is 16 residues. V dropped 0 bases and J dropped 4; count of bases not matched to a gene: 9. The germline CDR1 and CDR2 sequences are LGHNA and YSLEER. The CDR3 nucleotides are TGCGCCAGCAGCCAAGATGATGCTAGCGGACTATACGAGCAGTACTTC. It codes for CASSQDDASGLYEQYF.

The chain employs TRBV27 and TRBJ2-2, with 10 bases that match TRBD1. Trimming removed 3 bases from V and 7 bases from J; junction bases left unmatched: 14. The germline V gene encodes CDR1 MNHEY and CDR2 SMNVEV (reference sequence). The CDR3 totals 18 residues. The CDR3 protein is CASSFLAQGQGEVGELFF. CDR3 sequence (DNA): TGTGCCAGCAGTTTTCTCGCACAAGGACAGGGGGAAGTCGGGGAGCTGTTTTTT.

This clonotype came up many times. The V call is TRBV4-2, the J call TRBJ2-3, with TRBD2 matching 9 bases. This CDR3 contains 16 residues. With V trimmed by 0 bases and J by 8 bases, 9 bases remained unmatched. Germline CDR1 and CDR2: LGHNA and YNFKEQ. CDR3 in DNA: TGTGCCAGCAGCCAAGAGACTAGCGGTACCTCAGGTACGCAGTATTTT. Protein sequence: CASSQETSGTSGTQYF.

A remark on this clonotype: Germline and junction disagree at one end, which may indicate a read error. CDR3 residues: CASSLVPNRLGLAGGRDAQYF. The CDR3 bases are TGTGCCAGCAGTTTGGTTCCCAACCGCTTGGGACTAGCGGGAGGGCGAGATGCGCAGTATTTT. The chain employs TRBV27 and TRBJ2-3; 16 nucleotides align to TRBD2. The CDR3 covers 21 residues. Per germline, CDR1 MNHEY and CDR2 SMNVEV (reference sequence).

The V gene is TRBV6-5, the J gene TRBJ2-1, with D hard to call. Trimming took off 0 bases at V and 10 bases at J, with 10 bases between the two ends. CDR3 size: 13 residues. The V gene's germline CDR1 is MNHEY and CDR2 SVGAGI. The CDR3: CASSYSGQLEQFF. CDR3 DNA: TGTGCCAGCAGTTACTCCGGGCAACTGGAGCAGTTCTTC.

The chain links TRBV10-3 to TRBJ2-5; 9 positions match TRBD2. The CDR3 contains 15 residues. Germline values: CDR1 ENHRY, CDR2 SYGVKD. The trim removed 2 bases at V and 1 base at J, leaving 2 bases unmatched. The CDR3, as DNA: TGTGCCATCAGTGAGGCGGGAGGGCCCCAAGAGACCCAGTACTTC. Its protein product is CAISEAGGPQETQYF.

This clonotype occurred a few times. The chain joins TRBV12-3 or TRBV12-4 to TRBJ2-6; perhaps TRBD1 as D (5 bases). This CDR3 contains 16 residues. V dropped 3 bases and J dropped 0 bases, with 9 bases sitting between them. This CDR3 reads CASSFEQVSGANVLTF. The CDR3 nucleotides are TGTGCCAGCAGTTTCGAACAGGTCTCTGGGGCCAACGTCCTGACTTTC.

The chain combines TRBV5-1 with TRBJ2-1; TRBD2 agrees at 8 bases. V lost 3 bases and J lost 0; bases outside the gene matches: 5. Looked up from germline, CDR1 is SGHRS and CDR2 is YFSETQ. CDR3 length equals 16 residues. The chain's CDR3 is CASSYPAGDSYNEQFF. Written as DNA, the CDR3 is TGCGCCAGCAGCTACCCAGCGGGAGACTCCTACAATGAGCAGTTCTTC.

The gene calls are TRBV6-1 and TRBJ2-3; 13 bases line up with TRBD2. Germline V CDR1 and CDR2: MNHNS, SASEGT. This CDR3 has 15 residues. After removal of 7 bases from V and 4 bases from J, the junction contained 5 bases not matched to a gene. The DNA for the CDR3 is TGTGCCAGCAAACTAGCGGGAGGGGGCGCAGATACGCAGTATTTT. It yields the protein CASKLAGGGADTQYF.